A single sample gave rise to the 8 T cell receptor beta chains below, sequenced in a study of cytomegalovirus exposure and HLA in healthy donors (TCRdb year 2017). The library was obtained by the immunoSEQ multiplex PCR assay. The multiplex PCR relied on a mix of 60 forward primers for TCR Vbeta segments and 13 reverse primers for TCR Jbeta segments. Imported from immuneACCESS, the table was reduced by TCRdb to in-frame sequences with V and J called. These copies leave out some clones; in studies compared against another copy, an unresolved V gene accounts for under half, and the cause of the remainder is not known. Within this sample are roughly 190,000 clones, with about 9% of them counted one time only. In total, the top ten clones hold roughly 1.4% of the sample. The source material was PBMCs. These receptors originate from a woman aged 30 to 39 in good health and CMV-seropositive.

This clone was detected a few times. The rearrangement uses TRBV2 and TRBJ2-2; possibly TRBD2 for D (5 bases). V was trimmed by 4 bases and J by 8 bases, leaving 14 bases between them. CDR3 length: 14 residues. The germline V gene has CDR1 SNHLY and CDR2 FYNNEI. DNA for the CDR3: TGTGCCAGCAGTGTCGCTAGCCGGGTAGGGGAGCTGTTTTTT. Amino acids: CASSVASRVGELFF. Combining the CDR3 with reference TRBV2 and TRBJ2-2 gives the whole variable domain EPEVTQTPSHQVTQMGQEVILRCVPISNHLYFYWYRQILGQKVEFLVSFYNNEISEKSEIFDDQFSVERPDGSNFTLKIRSTKLEDSAMYFCASSVASRVGELFFGEGSRLTVL.

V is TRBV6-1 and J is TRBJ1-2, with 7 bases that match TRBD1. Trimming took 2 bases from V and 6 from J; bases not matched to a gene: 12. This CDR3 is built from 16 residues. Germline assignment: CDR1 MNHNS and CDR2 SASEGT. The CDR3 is CASSELGRGQGNGYTF. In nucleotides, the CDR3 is TGTGCCAGCAGTGAACTGGGAAGGGGGCAAGGGAATGGCTACACCTTC.

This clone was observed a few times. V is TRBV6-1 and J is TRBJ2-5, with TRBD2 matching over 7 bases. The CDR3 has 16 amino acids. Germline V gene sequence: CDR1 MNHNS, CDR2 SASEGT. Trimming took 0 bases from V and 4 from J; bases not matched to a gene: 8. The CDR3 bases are TGTGCCAGCAGTGAAGCCGACCGGGAGGAGGGAGAGACCCAGTACTTC. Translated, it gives CASSEADREEGETQYF.

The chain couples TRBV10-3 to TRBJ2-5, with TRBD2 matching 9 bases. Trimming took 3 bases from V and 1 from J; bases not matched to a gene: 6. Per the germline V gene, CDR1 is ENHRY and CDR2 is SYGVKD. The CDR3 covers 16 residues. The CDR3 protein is CAISDSGSPFQETQYF. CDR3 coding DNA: TGTGCCATCAGTGATAGCGGGAGCCCTTTCCAAGAGACCCAGTACTTC.

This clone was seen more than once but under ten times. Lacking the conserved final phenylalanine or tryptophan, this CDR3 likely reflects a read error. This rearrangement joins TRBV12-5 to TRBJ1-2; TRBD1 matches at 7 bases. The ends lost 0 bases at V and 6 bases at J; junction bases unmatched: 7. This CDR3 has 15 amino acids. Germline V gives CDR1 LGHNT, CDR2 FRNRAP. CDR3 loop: CASGLVDRVIDGYTV. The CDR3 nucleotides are TGTGCTAGTGGTTTGGTTGACAGGGTGATAGATGGCTACACCGTC.

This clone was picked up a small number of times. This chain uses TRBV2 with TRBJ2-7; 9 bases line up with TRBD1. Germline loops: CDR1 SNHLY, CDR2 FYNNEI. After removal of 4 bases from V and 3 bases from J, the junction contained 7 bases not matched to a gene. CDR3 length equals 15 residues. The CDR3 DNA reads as TGTGCCAGCAGTGCCGACTGGGACAGGGTCTACGAGCAGTACTTC. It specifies CASSADWDRVYEQYF.

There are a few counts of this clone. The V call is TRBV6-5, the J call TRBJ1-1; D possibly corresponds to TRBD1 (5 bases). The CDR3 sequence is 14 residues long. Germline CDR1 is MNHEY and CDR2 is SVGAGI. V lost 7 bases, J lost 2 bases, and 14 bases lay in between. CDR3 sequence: CASTSGGGNTEAFF. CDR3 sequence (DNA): TGTGCCAGCACCTCTGGGGGGGGAAACACTGAAGCTTTCTTT.

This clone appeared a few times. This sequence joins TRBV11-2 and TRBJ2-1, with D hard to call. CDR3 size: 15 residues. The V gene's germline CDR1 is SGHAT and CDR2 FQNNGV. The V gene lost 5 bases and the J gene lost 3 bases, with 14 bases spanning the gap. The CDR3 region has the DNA TGTGCCAGCAGCCGCCTCCCGACATACTACAATGAGCAGTTCTTC. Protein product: CASSRLPTYYNEQFF. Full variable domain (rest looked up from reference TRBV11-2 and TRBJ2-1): EAGVAQSPRYKIIEKRQSVAFWCNPISGHATLYWYQQILGQGPKLLIQFQNNGVVDDSQLPKDRFSAERLKGVDSTLKIQPAKLEDSAVYLCASSRLPTYYNEQFFGPGTRLTVL.